A selection of T cell receptor beta chains follows, all from one sample in a study of CD8 T cells in ankylosing spondylitis. TCRdb fed the 5' RACE reads into MiXCR, producing one record per CDR3 protein. Of 250,000 to 350,000 distinct CDR3 sequences in the sample, less than 25% were seen once. The specimen sequenced was blood, either unsorted or a sorted T cell fraction (not recorded which). These receptors all stem from a female donor with ankylosing spondylitis or in good health (not recorded which). The CDR3 runs from the conserved cysteine through the conserved F or W. D genes are given only for firm matches. Size is stated for part of the rows, as once, few or many counts, or as a class when the clone is expanded.

.	TRBD2	TRBV7-8	TRBJ2-1	TGTGCCAGCAGCCCTATCGACCTCAGGACTAGTCTGGATGAGCAGTTCTTC	CASSPIDLRTSLDEQFF
few	TRBD2	TRBV6-2/TRBV6-3	TRBJ2-3	TGTGCCAGCAGCTACGGACTAGCGGGAGAGGTAGATACGCAGTATTTT	CASSYGLAGEVDTQYF
many	TRBD1	TRBV7-8	TRBJ2-7	TGTGCCAGCAGCTTAGTTTCTACAGGGGGCTACGAGCAGTACTTC	CASSLVSTGGYEQYF
.	.	TRBV20-1	TRBJ1-6	TGCAGTGCAGTCCAGGGGAGATCACCCCTCCACTTT	CSAVQGRSPLHF
.	.	TRBV14	TRBJ1-1	TGTGCCAGCAGCACCATCAGGGGATATGCTGAAGCTTTCTTT	CASSTIRGYAEAFF
.	TRBD2	TRBV10-3	TRBJ2-5	TGTGCCATCAGTGACGGGGGGATGGAGACCCAGTACTTC	CAISDGGMETQYF
few	.	TRBV11-3	TRBJ2-1	TGTGCCAGCAGCTTAGGTCGATCCTACAATGAGCAGTTCTTC	CASSLGRSYNEQFF
many	TRBD1	TRBV29-1	TRBJ2-7	TGCAGCGTTACCGGACAGGGTCCCTACGAGCAGTACTTC	CSVTGQGPYEQYF
many	TRBD2	TRBV7-9	TRBJ2-7	TGTGCCAGCACCCCGGAGGGACTAGCAAATAACGAGCAGTACTTC	CASTPEGLANNEQYF
.	.	TRBV10-3	TRBJ2-2	TGTGCCATCAGTGAGTCCGGATACACCGGGGAGCTGTTTTTT	CAISESGYTGELFF
many	.	TRBV4-3	TRBJ2-2	TGCGCCAGCAGCCAAGCTCTGACTGCAGGGGAGCTGTTTTTT	CASSQALTAGELFF
few	.	TRBV27	TRBJ2-7	TGTGCCAGCAGTCCTACGGGACGGCGCTACGAGCAGTACTTC	CASSPTGRRYEQYF
.	TRBD2	TRBV30	TRBJ2-1	TGTGCCTGGAGCCCAGGGACTAGCGTCTCTTACAATGAGCAGTTCTTC	CAWSPGTSVSYNEQFF
.	.	TRBV9	TRBJ2-7	TGTGCCAGCAGCGTAGGACATGGCTACGAGCAGTACTTC	CASSVGHGYEQYF
many	.	TRBV10-3	TRBJ1-1	TGTGCCATCAGGGTAGTAGGCATGAACACTGAAGCTTTCTTT	CAIRVVGMNTEAFF
few	TRBD1	TRBV7-2	TRBJ2-3	TGTGCCAGCAGTAGACAGGGGGGTATATCAACGGATACGCAGTATTTT	CASSRQGGISTDTQYF
many	TRBD1	TRBV12-3/TRBV12-4	TRBJ1-2	TGTGCCAGCAGTGTCACCGGGACAGGGGATGGCTACACCTTC	CASSVTGTGDGYTF
.	TRBD2	TRBV27	TRBJ2-3	TGTGCCAGCAGTTCCCAGCGGGAGTTTTCAGATACGCAGTATTTT	CASSSQREFSDTQYF
few	.	TRBV3-1	TRBJ2-1	TGTGCCAGCAGCCAAGATTTACTAGCAAGGGAGCAGTTCTTC	CASSQDLLAREQFF
.	TRBD1	TRBV24-1	TRBJ2-1	TGTGCCACCGGGACAGGGGTGGCTGAGCAGTTCTTC	CATGTGVAEQFF
.	TRBD1	TRBV12-3/TRBV12-4	TRBJ1-2	TGTGCCAGCAGTAGGGGACAGGGGGCATTCGGGGGCTACACCTTC	CASSRGQGAFGGYTF
few	.	TRBV6-5	TRBJ2-5	TGTGCCAGCAGTAACATAGCGGAGACCCAGTACTTC	CASSNIAETQYF
few	.	TRBV7-2	TRBJ1-5	TGTGCCAGCAGCTCGTACAGTAGCAATCAGCCCCAGCATTTT	CASSSYSSNQPQHF
few	.	TRBV12-3/TRBV12-4	TRBJ2-3	TGTGCCAGCAGTCCACCGGTCGTAGATACGCAGTATTTT	CASSPPVVDTQYF
few	.	TRBV5-1	TRBJ1-2	TGCGCCAGCAGCTTGGGGAGACAGAGCTATGGCTACACCTTC	CASSLGRQSYGYTF
.	TRBD1	TRBV20-1	TRBJ1-6	TGCAGTGCGACAGGGTGGCAGAATTCACCCCTCCACTTT	CSATGWQNSPLHF
.	TRBD1	TRBV6-1	TRBJ2-7	TGTGCCAGCAGACTCACGGGGGACAGGGGCTACGAGCAGTACTTC	CASRLTGDRGYEQYF
few	.	TRBV12-3/TRBV12-4	TRBJ1-2	TGTGCCAGCAGTTGGGAGGGCTACACCTTC	CASSWEGYTF
.	.	TRBV11-2	TRBJ2-5	TGTGCCAGCAGCTTAGATAGCTTTTCGGAGACCCAGTACTTC	CASSLDSFSETQYF
many	.	TRBV12-3/TRBV12-4	TRBJ2-1	TGTGCCAGCAGTTCTAGCGCCCTTCGGTTCTTC	CASSSSALRFF
many	TRBD1	TRBV10-3	TRBJ2-7	TGTGCCATCAGTAAATCCCGACAGGGGGGTGACGAGCAGTACTTC	CAISKSRQGGDEQYF
.	.	TRBV15	TRBJ1-5	TGTGCCACCAGTGCTCGGCAGAACAATCAGCCCCAGCATTTT	CATSARQNNQPQHF
few	TRBD1	TRBV6-6	TRBJ1-2	TGTGCCAGTTCGACAGGGGACTATGGCTACACCTTC	CASSTGDYGYTF
.	.	TRBV5-1	TRBJ2-2	TGCGCCAGCAGTTTAGCGTTCGCGGGCACCGGGGAGCTGTTTTTT	CASSLAFAGTGELFF
.	.	TRBV30	TRBJ2-5	TGTGCCTGGAGTCCGGCGTCAGGGCCCTGGGGGACCCAGTACTTC	CAWSPASGPWGTQYF
few	.	TRBV25-1	TRBJ2-7	TGTGCCAGCAGACAGGCGAGCTCCTACGAGCAGTACTTC	CASRQASSYEQYF